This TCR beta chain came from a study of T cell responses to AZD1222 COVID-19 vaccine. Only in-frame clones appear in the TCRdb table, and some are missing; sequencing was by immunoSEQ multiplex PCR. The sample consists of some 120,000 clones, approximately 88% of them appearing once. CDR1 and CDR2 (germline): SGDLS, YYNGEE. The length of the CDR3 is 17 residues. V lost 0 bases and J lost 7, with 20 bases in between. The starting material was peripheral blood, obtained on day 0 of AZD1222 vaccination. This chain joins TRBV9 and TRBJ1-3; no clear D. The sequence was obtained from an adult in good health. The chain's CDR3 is CASSVGGPSGIGNTIYF. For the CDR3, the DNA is TGTGCCAGCAGCGTAGGAGGACCTTCGGGTATCGGGAACACCATATATTTT.